This T cell receptor (beta chain) originates from a study of shared clonotypes between healthy human individuals. The assay was carried out at the deep level. Sorted-subset replicate PCR reactions were performed with about 210 ng DNA, corresponding to tens of thousands of T cell genomes. Profiling relied on immunoSEQ multiplex PCR, and the TCRdb table lists in-frame clones only, not all of them. The sample lists just over 2,000,000 clones; roughly 94% were seen once. Donors had no recently reported acute infections or vaccinations and were HIV-negative. V lost 4 bases to trimming and J lost 5 bases, with 15 bases between them. CDR1 LGHNA and CDR2 YNFKEQ come from the germline V gene. The CDR3 sequence is 15 residues long.

Sequenced sample: naive CD4+ T cells sorted from blood. Noted subset: CD45RA+ positively selected. The chain recombines TRBV4-2 with TRBJ1-5; maybe TRBD1 (6 bases). This receptor was identified in a man aged 18 to 29 in good health. The CDR3: CASSPSSGADQPQHF. The CDR3 DNA follows: TGTGCCAGCAGCCCATCTTCAGGGGCCGATCAGCCCCAGCATTTT.